The entry below gives a single TCR beta chain sequence along with its context. Antigen unknown. CDR3 size: 13 residues. Trimming took off 6 bases at V and 3 bases at J, with 12 bases between the two ends. In germline, CDR1 is SGHAT, CDR2 FQDESV (reference sequence). This record belongs to a study of CD8 T cell repertoires and HIV-1 epitope variants. Study details: Twenty-five autologous and known Gag and Nef epitope variant peptides each stimulated T cells separately.

Using immunoSEQ multiplex PCR, the repertoire was profiled, and TCRdb retains in-frame clones only, with some absent. Of over 5,000 clones listed, around 69% are singletons. V is TRBV11-1 and J is TRBJ2-7, with a weak D call TRBD2 (6 bases). The receptor's source is a male donor with HIV. The sample taken for sequencing was cultured CD8+ T cells derived from PBMCs. The CDR3 loop reads CASSFLGGYEQYF. CDR3 coding DNA: TGTGCCAGCAGTTTTTTGGGGGGCTACGAGCAGTACTTC. Filled out from reference TRBV11-1 and TRBJ2-7, the complete variable domain reads EAEVAQSPRYKITEKSQAVAFWCDPISGHATLYWYRQILGQGPELLVQFQDESVVDDSQLPKDRFSAERLKGVDSTLKIQPAELGDSAMYLCASSFLGGYEQYFGPGTRLTVT.